This TCR beta chain was profiled in a study of shared T cell receptors in the human thymus. Germline CDR1 reads SGHAT; CDR2 reads FQNNGV. CDR3 length equals 14 residues. V lost 5 bases and J lost 5; bases outside the gene matches: 5. TCRdb's table, derived via immunoSEQ multiplex PCR, lists solely in-frame clones and lacks some. The sample lists some 660,000 clones, approximately 87% seen once, with roughly 0.0086% in the top ten. This sample also belongs to another study, concerning human thymus T cells. From that second work: Samples came from healthy Finnish infants during open corrective cardiac surgery. Resections removed during corrective heart surgery provided the thymus tissue used. Seemingly biased V and J gene usage marked thymic and blood repertoires. Among unrelated individuals, related research reported thymic repertoires that overlapped highly.

This receptor was taken from a boy younger than two with a congenital heart defect. The sample was thymocytes. This chain connects TRBV11-2 to TRBJ1-5; the match to TRBD1 covers 8 bases. For the CDR3, the DNA is TGTGCCAGCAGCCTTGGACAGGGCCATCAGCCCCAGCATTTT. Its protein is CASSLGQGHQPQHF. Looking up the rest from reference TRBV11-2 and TRBJ1-5 gives the full variable domain: EAGVAQSPRYKIIEKRQSVAFWCNPISGHATLYWYQQILGQGPKLLIQFQNNGVVDDSQLPKDRFSAERLKGVDSTLKIQPAKLEDSAVYLCASSLGQGHQPQHFGDGTRLSIL.